Listed below are T cell receptor beta chains from one sample, sequenced in a study of tumor-infiltrating lymphocytes in primary liver carcinoma. TCRdb ran MiXCR on the multiplex PCR reads and lists one entry per CDR3 protein. The repertoire has almost 200,000 distinct CDR3 sequences, around three fifths of them found once; the top ten carry around 7.1%. The sample was peripheral blood. Receptors were obtained from a woman aged 60 to 75 with primary liver carcinoma and hepatitis B virus infection. The CDR3 runs from the conserved cysteine through the conserved F or W. The D gene is left open where the match is weak. Not every row has a clone size; where given, it reads once, few, many or a size class.

v_gene,len,d_gene,abundance,j_gene,CDR3aa,CDR3nt
TRBV11-2,14,NA,once,TRBJ1-1,CTSSATVGNTEAFF,TGTACCAGCAGCGCGACCGTAGGGAACACTGAAGCTTTCTTC
TRBV11-1,19,TRBD2,few,TRBJ2-3,CASSLRVPTGGRATDTQYF,TGTGCCAGCAGCTTAAGGGTCCCTACTGGCGGGAGAGCAACAGATACGCAGTATTTT
TRBV11-2,17,TRBD2,NA,TRBJ2-3,CAGSIVSPSGIADTQCF,TGTGCCGGCAGCATAGTGTCGCCTAGCGGGATCGCAGATACGCAGTGTTTT
TRBV29-1,14,NA,NA,TRBJ1-2,CGVEAQEGVDGYTF,TGCGGCGTTGAAGCGCAAGAAGGGGTGGATGGCTACACCTTC
TRBV28,12,NA,few,TRBJ2-1,CASTERGGKPLF,TGTGCCAGCACCGAAAGGGGGGGCAAGCCGCTTTTC
TRBV6-2/TRBV6-3,15,NA,many,TRBJ1-6,CASKNPGSYNSPLHF,TGTGCCAGCAAAAATCCGGGATCTTATAATTCACCCCTCCACTTT
TRBV12-3/TRBV12-4,15,NA,NA,TRBJ2-1,CDSSSAVISYNEQFF,TGTGACAGCAGTTCAGCGGTCATCTCCTACAATGAGCAGTTCTTC
TRBV29-1,17,NA,NA,TRBJ2-6,CSPEHRALGSGANVLTF,TGCAGCCCAGAGCACAGGGCCCTCGGTTCTGGGGCCAACGTCCTGACTTTC
TRBV6-1,15,TRBD1,NA,TRBJ2-3,CVSSYGQGSTDTQYF,TGTGTCAGCAGTTACGGACAGGGGAGCACAGATACGCAGTATTTT
TRBV5-1,16,NA,few,TRBJ2-6,CVSSLGDGAGANVLTF,TGCGTCAGCAGCTTGGGGGACGGGGCTGGGGCCAACGTCCTGACTTTC
TRBV29-1,12,NA,many,TRBJ1-4,CSVGTSNEKLFF,TGCAGCGTTGGTACGAGTAATGAAAAACTGTTTTTT
TRBV7-8,16,TRBD2,once,TRBJ2-3,CASSQVAGTFTDTQCF,TGTGCCAGCAGCCAAGTAGCGGGAACCTTCACAGATACGCAGTGTTTT
TRBV12-3/TRBV12-4,15,NA,NA,TRBJ2-1,CASSPWGASLNEQFF,TGTGCCAGCAGTCCATGGGGGGCCTCCTTGAATGAGCAGTTCTTC
TRBV11-2,18,NA,NA,TRBJ2-6,CASSLGRGGNPGANVLTF,TGTGCCAGCAGCTTAGGGCGGGGAGGCAACCCTGGGGCCAACGTCCTGACTTTC
TRBV2,14,TRBD1,NA,TRBJ2-5,CASSDNRDSETQYF,TGTGCCAGCAGTGATAACAGGGACAGCGAGACCCAGTACTTC
TRBV11-2,16,TRBD2,NA,TRBJ2-3,CVSSSGLAGHTDRQYF,TGTGTCAGCAGCTCTGGACTAGCGGGGCACACAGATAGACAGTATTTT
TRBV11-2,14,NA,NA,TRBJ2-5,CASGPTGRKETQNF,TGTGCCAGCGGCCCAACCGGCCGCAAAGAGACCCAGAACTTC
TRBV28,14,TRBD2,few,TRBJ2-5,CASTLAGVGETQYF,TGTGCCAGCACATTAGCGGGAGTGGGGGAGACCCAGTACTTC
TRBV11-2,14,TRBD1,NA,TRBJ1-1,CASSRGQGSSEAFF,TGTGCCAGCAGCCGAGGACAGGGGAGCAGTGAAGCTTTCTTT
TRBV29-1,11,NA,many,TRBJ1-2,CSVGPGDGYTF,TGCAGCGTTGGACCAGGTGATGGCTACACCTTC
TRBV11-2,12,NA,NA,TRBJ2-7,CASSPRRREQYF,TGTGCCAGCAGCCCCCGAAGACGCGAGCAGTACTTC
TRBV5-1,15,NA,few,TRBJ2-2,CASRQLLTNTGELFF,TGCGCCAGCAGACAACTACTTACTAACACCGGGGAGCTGTTTTTC
TRBV20-1,15,NA,NA,TRBJ2-1,CSAMGKQSSYNEQFF,TGCAGTGCTATGGGGAAACAGAGCTCCTACAATGAGCAGTTCTTC
TRBV11-2,15,TRBD2,once,TRBJ2-7,CASIIGLVESYEQYF,TGTGCCAGCATCATCGGACTAGTGGAGTCCTACGAGCAGTACTTC
TRBV11-2,15,TRBD1,NA,TRBJ2-7,CANSLNRGLTCEQYF,TGTGCCAACAGCTTGAACAGGGGCCTTACCTGCGAGCAGTACTTC
TRBV5-4,16,NA,NA,TRBJ2-7,CASSWSRPGRKDEQYF,TGTGCCAGCAGCTGGTCTCGGCCCGGCCGAAAAGACGAGCAGTACTTC
TRBV12-3/TRBV12-4,14,NA,many,TRBJ1-6,CASSLRGGASPLHF,TGTGCCAGCAGTTTAAGGGGGGGAGCCTCACCCCTCCACTTT
TRBV11-2,23,NA,many,TRBJ2-2,CASSLVPPTPGEGLLLESGELFF,TGTGCCAGCAGCTTAGTGCCCCCCACTCCGGGAGAGGGGTTGTTGTTGGAAAGCGGGGAGCTGTTTTTT
TRBV28,16,TRBD1,once,TRBJ1-5,CASRGAVPRGNQPQHF,TGTGCCAGCCGTGGGGCAGTCCCCAGGGGGAATCAGCCCCAGCATTTT
TRBV27,18,TRBD2,few,TRBJ2-7,CASSSRLAPEWGFYEQYF,TGTGCCAGCAGTTCGCGACTAGCGCCCGAGTGGGGCTTCTACGAGCAGTACTTC
TRBV11-2,15,NA,NA,TRBJ2-3,CASSLVPGATDTHYF,TGTGCCAGCAGCTTGGTACCCGGCGCTACAGATACGCACTATTTT
TRBV11-2,14,NA,many,TRBJ2-4,CASSTPQGFDIQYF,TGTGCCAGCAGCACCCCCCAGGGATTCGACATTCAGTACTTC
TRBV5-4,15,NA,NA,TRBJ1-1,CASSMAGHINTEAFF,TGTGCCAGCAGCATGGCCGGACACATAAACACTGAAGCTTTCTTT
TRBV4-3,17,NA,NA,TRBJ2-2,CASSQGTGTDLPGELFF,TGCGCCAGCAGCCAGGGTACCGGGACCGACCTCCCCGGGGAGCTGTTTTTT
TRBV11-2,17,NA,NA,TRBJ2-3,CASSLGGTRVRTDTQYF,TGTGCCAGCAGCTTAGGAGGGACAAGGGTCCGCACAGATACGCAGTACTTT
TRBV6-1,14,NA,many,TRBJ1-5,CASSELGGDQPQHF,TGTGCCAGCAGTGAATTAGGGGGTGATCAGCCCCAGCATTTT
TRBV11-2,15,NA,many,TRBJ1-2,CASSLGLGADYGYTF,TGTGCCAGCAGCTTAGGGCTGGGGGCGGACTATGGCTACACCTTC
TRBV10-1,15,NA,NA,TRBJ1-3,CASSELPGSGITIYF,TGCGCCAGCAGTGAGCTGCCCGGCTCTGGAATCACCATATATTTT
TRBV11-2,17,TRBD1,NA,TRBJ1-3,CASSSRTGGSIGNTTCF,TGTGCCAGCAGCTCGCGGACAGGGGGCTCAATTGGAAACACCACATGTTTT
TRBV4-2,16,NA,NA,TRBJ2-2,CASSQEVARYTGELFF,TGTGCCAGCAGCCAAGAGGTAGCGAGATACACCGGGGAGCTGTTTTTT
TRBV7-9,17,NA,few,TRBJ1-2,CASSLARSAGGDYGYTF,TGTGCCAGCAGCTTAGCCCGTTCTGCCGGGGGAGACTATGGCTACACCTTC
TRBV19,14,TRBD1,NA,TRBJ2-7,CASSAPGQGYEQYF,TGTGCCAGTAGTGCCCCGGGACAGGGGTACGAGCAGTACTTC
TRBV11-1,12,NA,NA,TRBJ2-7,CASSIGGHEQYF,TGTGCCAGCAGCATAGGAGGACACGAGCAGTACTTC
TRBV11-3,13,TRBD2,NA,TRBJ2-1,CACSVQAGAGQFF,TGTGCCTGCAGCGTACAAGCGGGAGCCGGGCAGTTCTTC
TRBV7-9,13,TRBD2,once,TRBJ2-5,CASSPVGREAQYF,TGTGCCAGCAGCCCCGTGGGCCGGGAGGCCCAGTACTTC
TRBV29-1,13,NA,many,TRBJ2-3,CSVRDPSRDTQYF,TGCAGCGTCCGGGACCCCTCAAGGGATACGCAGTATTTT
TRBV29-1,14,TRBD2,large,TRBJ2-5,CSVAAAGAIETQYF,TGCAGCGTTGCGGCAGCGGGGGCCATAGAGACCCAGTACTTC
TRBV12-3/TRBV12-4,12,NA,NA,TRBJ2-7,CTSRLRGYEQYF,TGTACCAGTAGGCTCCGCGGGTACGAGCAGTACTTC
TRBV4-2,16,NA,NA,TRBJ2-3,CVSSKGRETRSDTQYF,TGTGTTAGCAGCAAGGGAAGGGAAACTCGTTCAGATACGCAGTATTTT
TRBV6-1,14,NA,NA,TRBJ1-6,CANSEGGFGGTLHF,TGTGCCAACAGTGAAGGAGGGTTCGGAGGGACCCTCCACTTT
TRBV5-1,17,TRBD2,NA,TRBJ2-2,CASSPRRGGRATRELLF,TGCGCCAGCAGCCCACGTCGTGGCGGGAGGGCCACCCGGGAGCTGTTATTT